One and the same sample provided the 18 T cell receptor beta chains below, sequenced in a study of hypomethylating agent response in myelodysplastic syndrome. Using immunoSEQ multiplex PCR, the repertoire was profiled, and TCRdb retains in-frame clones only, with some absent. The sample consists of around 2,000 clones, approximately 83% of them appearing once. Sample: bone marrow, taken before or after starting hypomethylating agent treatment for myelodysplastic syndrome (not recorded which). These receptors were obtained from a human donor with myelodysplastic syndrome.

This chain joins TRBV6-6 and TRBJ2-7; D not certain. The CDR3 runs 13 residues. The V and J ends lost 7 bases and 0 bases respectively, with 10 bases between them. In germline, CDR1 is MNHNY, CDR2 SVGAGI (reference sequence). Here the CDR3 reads CASTEAGSYEQYF. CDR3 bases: TGTGCCAGCACAGAGGCAGGCTCCTACGAGCAGTACTTC.

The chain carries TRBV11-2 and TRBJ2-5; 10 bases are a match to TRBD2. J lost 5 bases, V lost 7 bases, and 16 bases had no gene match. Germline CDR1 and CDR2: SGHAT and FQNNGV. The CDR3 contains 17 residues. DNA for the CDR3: TGTGCCAGCAAACCGGAGGGAGCGGGGGGGCCTCGGGAGACCCAGTACTTC. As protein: CASKPEGAGGPRETQYF. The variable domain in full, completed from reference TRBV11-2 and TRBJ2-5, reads EAGVAQSPRYKIIEKRQSVAFWCNPISGHATLYWYQQILGQGPKLLIQFQNNGVVDDSQLPKDRFSAERLKGVDSTLKIQPAKLEDSAVYLCASKPEGAGGPRETQYFGPGTRLLVL.

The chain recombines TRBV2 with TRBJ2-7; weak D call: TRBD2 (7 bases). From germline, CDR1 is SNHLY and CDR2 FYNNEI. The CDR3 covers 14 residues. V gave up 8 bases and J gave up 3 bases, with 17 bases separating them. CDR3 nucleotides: TGTGCCAGCGGAGGAGGGGGGGGGAACTACGAGCAGTACTTC. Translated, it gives CASGGGGGNYEQYF.

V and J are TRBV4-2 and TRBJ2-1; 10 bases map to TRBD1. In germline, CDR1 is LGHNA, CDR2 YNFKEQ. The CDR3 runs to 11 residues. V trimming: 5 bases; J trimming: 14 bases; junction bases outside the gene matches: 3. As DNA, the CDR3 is TGTGCCAGCAGCTCTGGACAGGGGGAGTTCTTC. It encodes CASSSGQGEFF.

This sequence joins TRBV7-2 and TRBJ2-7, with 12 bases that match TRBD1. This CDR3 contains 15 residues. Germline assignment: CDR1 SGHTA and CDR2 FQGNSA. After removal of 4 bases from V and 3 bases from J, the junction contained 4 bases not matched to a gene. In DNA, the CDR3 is TGTGCCAGCAGCTGGGACAGGGGGCGGAACTACGAGCAGTACTTC. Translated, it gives CASSWDRGRNYEQYF.

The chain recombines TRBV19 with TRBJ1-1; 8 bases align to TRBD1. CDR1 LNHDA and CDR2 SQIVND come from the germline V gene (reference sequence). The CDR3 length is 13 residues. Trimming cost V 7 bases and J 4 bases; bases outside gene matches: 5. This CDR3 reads CASNHRGSTEAFF. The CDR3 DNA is TGTGCCAGTAATCACAGGGGGAGCACTGAAGCTTTCTTT.

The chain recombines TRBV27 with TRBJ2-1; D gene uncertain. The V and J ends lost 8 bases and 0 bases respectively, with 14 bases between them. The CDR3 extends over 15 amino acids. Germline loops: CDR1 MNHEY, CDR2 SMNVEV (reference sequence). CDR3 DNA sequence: TGTGCCAGCTCCCCCCAAGTACTCTCCTACAATGAGCAGTTCTTC. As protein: CASSPQVLSYNEQFF.

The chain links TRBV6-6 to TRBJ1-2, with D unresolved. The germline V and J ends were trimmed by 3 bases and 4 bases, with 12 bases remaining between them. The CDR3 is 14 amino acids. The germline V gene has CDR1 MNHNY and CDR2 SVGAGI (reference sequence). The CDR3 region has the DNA TGTGCCAGCAGTTATCAAAGCCAAGCCTATGGCTACACCTTC. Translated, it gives CASSYQSQAYGYTF.

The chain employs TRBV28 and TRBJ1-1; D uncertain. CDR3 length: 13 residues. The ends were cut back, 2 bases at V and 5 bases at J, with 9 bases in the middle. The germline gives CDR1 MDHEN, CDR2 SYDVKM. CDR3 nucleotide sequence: TGTGCCAGCAGTTTAGGGGTTGATACTGAAGCTTTCTTT. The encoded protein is CASSLGVDTEAFF.

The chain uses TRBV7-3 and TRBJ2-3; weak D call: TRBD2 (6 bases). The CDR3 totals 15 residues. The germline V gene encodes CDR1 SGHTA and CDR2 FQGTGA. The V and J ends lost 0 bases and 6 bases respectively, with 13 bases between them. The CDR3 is CASSLTGGGSDTQYF. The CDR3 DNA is TGTGCCAGCAGCTTAACGGGTGGAGGGAGCGATACGCAGTATTTT.

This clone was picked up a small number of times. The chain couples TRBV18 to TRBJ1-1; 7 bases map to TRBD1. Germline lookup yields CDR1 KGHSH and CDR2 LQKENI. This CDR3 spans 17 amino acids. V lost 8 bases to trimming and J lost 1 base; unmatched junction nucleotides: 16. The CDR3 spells CASAQFHSGTANTEAFF. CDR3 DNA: TGTGCCAGCGCCCAATTCCATTCCGGGACAGCGAACACTGAAGCTTTCTTT.

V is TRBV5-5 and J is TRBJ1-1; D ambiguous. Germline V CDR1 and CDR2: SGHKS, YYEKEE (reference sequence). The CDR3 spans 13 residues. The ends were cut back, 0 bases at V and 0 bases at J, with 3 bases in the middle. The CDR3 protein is CASSLDLNTEAFF. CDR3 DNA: TGTGCCAGCAGCTTGGACCTGAACACTGAAGCTTTCTTT.

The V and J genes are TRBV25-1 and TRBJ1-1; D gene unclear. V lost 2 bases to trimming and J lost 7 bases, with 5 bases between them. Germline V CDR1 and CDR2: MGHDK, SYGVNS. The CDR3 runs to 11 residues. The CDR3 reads CASSETFEAFF. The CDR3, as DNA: TGTGCCAGCAGTGAAACGTTTGAAGCTTTCTTT.

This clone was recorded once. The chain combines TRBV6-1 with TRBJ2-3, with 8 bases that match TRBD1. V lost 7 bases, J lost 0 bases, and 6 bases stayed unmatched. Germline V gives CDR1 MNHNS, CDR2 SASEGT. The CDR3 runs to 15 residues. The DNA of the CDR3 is TGTGCCAGCACCCCCCAGGGGGCGAGCACAGATACGCAGTATTTT. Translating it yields CASTPQGASTDTQYF.

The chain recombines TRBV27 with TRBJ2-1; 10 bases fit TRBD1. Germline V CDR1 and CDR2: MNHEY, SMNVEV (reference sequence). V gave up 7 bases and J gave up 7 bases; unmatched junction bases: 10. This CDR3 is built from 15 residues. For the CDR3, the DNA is TGTGCCAGCACCCCCCGGGACAGGGGCCGGAATGAGCAGTTCTTC. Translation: CASTPRDRGRNEQFF.

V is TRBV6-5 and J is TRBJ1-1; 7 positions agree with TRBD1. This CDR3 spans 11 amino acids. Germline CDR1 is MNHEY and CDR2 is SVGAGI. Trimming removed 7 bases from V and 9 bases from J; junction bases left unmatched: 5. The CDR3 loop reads CASIEDRKAFF. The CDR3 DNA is TGTGCCAGCATCGAGGACAGGAAAGCTTTCTTT.

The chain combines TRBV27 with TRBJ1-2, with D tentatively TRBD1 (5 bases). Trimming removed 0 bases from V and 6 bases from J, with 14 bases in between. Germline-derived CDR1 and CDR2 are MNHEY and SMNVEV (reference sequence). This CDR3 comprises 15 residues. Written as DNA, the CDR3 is TGTGCCAGCAGTTTATCCCAGGGCACGAGAAATGGCTACACCTTC. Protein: CASSLSQGTRNGYTF.

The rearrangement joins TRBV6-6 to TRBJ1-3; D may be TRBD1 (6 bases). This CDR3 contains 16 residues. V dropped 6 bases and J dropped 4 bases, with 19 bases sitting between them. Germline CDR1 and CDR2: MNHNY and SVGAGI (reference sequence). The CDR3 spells CASSAAGAESGNTIYF. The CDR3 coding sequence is TGTGCCAGCAGCGCAGCAGGGGCCGAATCCGGAAACACCATATATTTT.